Included here is one T cell receptor (beta chain) sequence, with context. Its specificity is unknown. Amplification used 60 Vbeta primers and 13 Jbeta primers. Measured with immunoSEQ multiplex PCR; TCRdb has only the in-frame clones, and not every one. The sample yields roughly 220,000 clones, approximately 79% seen once. This specimen belongs to a study of cytomegalovirus exposure and HLA in healthy donors. Study-level results: CMV serostatus alone was available as immune exposure information. In vitro testing confirmed a few CMV-associated chains as specific for CMV antigens.

This CDR3 is built from 16 residues. Germline V gene lookup returns CDR1 SGHRS and CDR2 YFSETQ. The V and J ends lost 0 bases and 5 bases respectively, with 15 bases between them. Sequencing was carried out using PBMCs. The sequence was collected from a man in his fifties in good health and CMV-seronegative. The chain has TRBV5-1 and TRBJ2-1, with D possibly TRBD1 on 7 matching bases. CDR3 DNA: TGCGCCAGCAGCTTGGCTCCTCAGGGGGGACACAATGAGCAGTTCTTC. Its protein product is CASSLAPQGGHNEQFF.